This T cell receptor (beta chain) was sequenced during a study of cytomegalovirus exposure and HLA in healthy donors. The sample holds a few counts of this clone. Its antigen is undetermined. The PCR had 60 Vbeta and 13 Jbeta primers. Profiling relied on immunoSEQ multiplex PCR, and the TCRdb table lists in-frame clones only, not all of them. The sample consists of about 59,000 clones, 70% to 75% of them appearing once. General study results and limits: A later look showed TCR association rates differing by HLA locus, highest for DRB1 and lowest for HLA-C. Links to common viral pathogens appeared, in a later analysis, for several of the most significant clusters. Immune exposure information comprised only CMV serostatus. The study found most TCR sequences rare, yet found some public TCRs in many donors.

The CDR3 runs 14 residues. The germline V gene encodes CDR1 MNHNY and CDR2 SVGAGI (reference sequence). Trimming shortened V by 6 bases and J by 2 bases, and 10 bases separated the two germline ends. The sample taken for sequencing was PBMCs. The source is a man younger than 40 in good health and CMV-seropositive. The V and J genes are TRBV6-6 and TRBJ2-2; D perhaps matches TRBD2 (5 bases). Written as DNA, the CDR3 is TGTGCCAGCAGGGGAGAAGGCAACACCGGGGAGCTGTTTTTT. It yields the protein CASRGEGNTGELFF.